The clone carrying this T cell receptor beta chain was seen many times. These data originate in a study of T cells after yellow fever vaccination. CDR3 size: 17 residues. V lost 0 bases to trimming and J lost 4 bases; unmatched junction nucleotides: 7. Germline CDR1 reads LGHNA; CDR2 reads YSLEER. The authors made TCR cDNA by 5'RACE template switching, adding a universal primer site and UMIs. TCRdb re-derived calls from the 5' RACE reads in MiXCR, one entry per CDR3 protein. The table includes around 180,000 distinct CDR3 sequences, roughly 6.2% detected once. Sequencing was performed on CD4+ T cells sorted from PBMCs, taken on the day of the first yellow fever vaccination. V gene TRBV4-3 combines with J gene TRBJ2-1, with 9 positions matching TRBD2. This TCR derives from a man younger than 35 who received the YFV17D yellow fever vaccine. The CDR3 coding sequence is TGCGCCAGCAGCCAAGATGAAGGCGGGGGGGCTTACAATGAGCAGTTCTTC. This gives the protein CASSQDEGGGAYNEQFF.